The rows below give T cell receptor beta chains drawn from one sample of a study of shared clonotypes between healthy human individuals. Data came from immunoSEQ multiplex PCR; TCRdb stores just in-frame clones and leaves some out. The sample holds about 2,500,000 clones; approximately 90% are singletons and the top ten take over 0.12%. The sample comprised naive CD4+ T cells sorted from blood. Source of these receptors: a man between 18 and 35 years old in good health. The CDR3 runs from the conserved cysteine through the conserved F or W.

CASRVLLATWHHQPQHF TRBJ1-5 TRBV21-1
CASSSGLAGGGDTQYF TRBJ2-3 TRBV7-2
CASSSRDRGGNGYTF TRBJ1-2 TRBV6-1
CASSLDGTSTDTQYF TRBJ2-3 TRBV11-1
CASSSYPGRDNEQFF TRBJ2-1 TRBV7-9
CASSPRPLLGLLYPNTDTQYF TRBJ2-3 TRBV18
CASSVGLASGGSEQFF TRBJ2-1 TRBV6-1
CAISESPDRRAYGYTF TRBJ1-2 TRBV10-3
CASSIGEGRNNQPQHF TRBJ1-5 TRBV19
CASRVGVSANTEAFF TRBJ1-1 TRBV5-4
CASAVDRITDTQYF TRBJ2-3 TRBV5-1
CASSYSGTGRTEAFF TRBJ1-1 TRBV6-5
CASSESATGRNTIYF TRBJ1-3 TRBV6-1
CASTFSRARVGDTQYF TRBJ2-3 TRBV28
CASSFGVNQPQHF TRBJ1-5 TRBV27
CASSPRGGGDEKLFF TRBJ1-4 TRBV7-8
CASSYGGNSGNTIYF TRBJ1-3 TRBV6-5
CAISPGRGATNEKLFF TRBJ1-4 TRBV10-3
CASSIGGGLSSYEQYF TRBJ2-7 TRBV19
CASNARALNTDTQYF TRBJ2-3 TRBV6-5
CASSEYKQGAGNTIYF TRBJ1-3 TRBV2
CASSLMQILEGYTF TRBJ1-2 TRBV7-9
CASSPRQGPDYEQYF TRBJ2-7 TRBV18
CASSRVAGTTDTQYF TRBJ2-3 TRBV4-1
CASSPGGTASEKLFF TRBJ1-4 TRBV5-1
CASSLGQLPPQGTEAFF TRBJ1-1 TRBV19
CASSFPGYEQFF TRBJ2-1 TRBV7-9
CASSARAGVANVLTF TRBJ2-6 TRBV9
CASSLGTGEAFF TRBJ1-1 TRBV6-6
CASISGGVNEQFF TRBJ2-1 TRBV6-1
CASSYGQDSNQPQHF TRBJ1-5 TRBV6-5
CAGLRGLDGYTF TRBJ1-2 TRBV6-1
CASSGQGPGELFF TRBJ2-2 TRBV2
CAWSVKRTSGSPDTQYF TRBJ2-3 TRBV30
CASSSTSDVYNEQFF TRBJ2-1 TRBV13
CSTRGGLDNIQYF TRBJ2-4 TRBV29-1
CASSKGEQYF TRBJ2-7 TRBV21-1
CASSSHDRVGSNQPQHF TRBJ1-5 TRBV5-8
CASIGQAYSNQPQHF TRBJ1-5 TRBV28
CASSQLGTSGLAQETQYF TRBJ2-5 TRBV4-1
CAWRLQGISYEQYF TRBJ2-7 TRBV30
CASSSQSPLVMNTEAFF TRBJ1-1 TRBV5-6
CASVRARTGSPLHF TRBJ1-6 TRBV6-6
CASTTQGVDTEAFF TRBJ1-1 TRBV6-1
CASSRTGLSSYEQYF TRBJ2-7 TRBV6-6
CASSVVGGASTEAFF TRBJ1-1 TRBV9
CASSVSVDTQYF TRBJ2-3 TRBV7-8
CASSESGKNTGELFF TRBJ2-2 TRBV2
CASSPPQARAEQYF TRBJ2-7 TRBV18
CASSPLGTGSGNTIYF TRBJ1-3 TRBV18
CASRRTEGLDTEAFF TRBJ1-1 TRBV5-1